One and the same sample provided the 21 T cell receptor beta chains below, sequenced in a study of response to subunit inactivated influenza vaccine. From the RT-PCR reads, TCRdb called clonotypes with MiXCR, one entry per CDR3 protein. The sample holds about 310,000 distinct CDR3 sequences, 21% seen once. Sequenced here: PBMCs from blood, sampled around 22 months after vaccination. All receptors come from a man aged 45 to 75 who received an inactivated influenza vaccine.

A few counts support this clonotype. The V gene is TRBV20-1, the J gene TRBJ2-1, with 15 bases fitting TRBD2. Looked up from germline, CDR1 is DFQATT and CDR2 is SNEGSKA (reference sequence). The CDR3 is 15 residues long. V gave up 5 bases and J gave up 3 bases; unmatched junction bases: 2. The CDR3 region has the DNA TGCAGTGCTGGGACTAGCGGGAGGTTCTACAATGAGCAGTTCTTC. It specifies CSAGTSGRFYNEQFF.

The rearrangement uses TRBV5-6 and TRBJ2-7; D is tentatively TRBD1 or TRBD2 (5 bases each). The V gene's germline CDR1 is SGHDT and CDR2 YYEEEE. Trimming removed 2 bases from V and 7 bases from J, with 19 bases in between. This CDR3 has 15 amino acids. The CDR3 DNA is TGTGCCAGCAGCTTTGGGACGGAGGTCCTAGGGGAGCAGTACTTC. This gives the protein CASSFGTEVLGEQYF.

This clonotype showed up just a few times. The chain couples TRBV10-3 to TRBJ2-2, with 7 bases that match TRBD1. This CDR3 has 14 amino acids. Germline trimming cut 11 bases from V and 1 base from J; bases unmatched to any gene: 7. In germline, CDR1 is ENHRY, CDR2 SYGVKD. CDR3 residues: CAVNRGMNTGELFF. For the CDR3, the DNA is TGTGCCGTAAACAGGGGCATGAACACCGGGGAGCTGTTTTTT.

This clonotype was recorded many times. The chain combines TRBV7-2 with TRBJ1-5; D possibly corresponds to TRBD1 (6 bases). V lost 5 bases and J lost 4, with 12 bases in between. This CDR3 comprises 14 residues. In germline, CDR1 is SGHTA, CDR2 FQGNSA. This chain's CDR3 is CASSVTGQNQPQHF. The CDR3 DNA follows: TGTGCCAGCAGCGTTACAGGGCAGAATCAGCCCCAGCATTTT.

The chain combines TRBV27 with TRBJ2-2, with D uncertain. Trimming removed 4 bases at V and 4 bases at J, with 7 bases between. Germline V gene sequence: CDR1 MNHEY, CDR2 SMNVEV (reference sequence). The length of the CDR3 is 13 residues. CDR3 DNA sequence: TGTGCCAGCAGTTCTCTGGCCACCGGGGAGCTGTTTTTT. Translation gives CASSSLATGELFF.

V gene TRBV5-1 combines with J gene TRBJ2-3; 8 bases agree with TRBD1. V shed 4 bases, J shed 1 base, and the junction held 5 bases outside the gene matches. Per germline, CDR1 SGHRS and CDR2 YFSETQ. This CDR3 has 15 residues. CDR3 DNA: TGCGCCAGCAGCGGACAGGGATTAGGCACAGATACGCAGTATTTT. It codes for CASSGQGLGTDTQYF. The whole variable domain, remainder taken from reference TRBV5-1 and TRBJ2-3, is KAGVTQTPRYLIKTRGQQVTLSCSPISGHRSVSWYQQTPGQGLQFLFEYFSETQRNKGNFPGRFSGRQFSNSRSEMNVSTLELGDSALYLCASSGQGLGTDTQYFGPGTRLTVL.

The CDR3 loop is CASSQAGTSGGHYNEQFF. Here the CDR3 DNA reads TGCGCCAGCAGCCAAGCCGGGACTAGCGGGGGACATTACAATGAGCAGTTCTTC. The J gene is TRBJ2-1, the V gene TRBV4-3; 14 nucleotides line up with TRBD2. Trimming cost V 1 base and J 4 bases; bases outside gene matches: 6. The CDR3 covers 18 residues. Germline lookup yields CDR1 LGHNA and CDR2 YSLEER.

The genes are TRBV20-1 and TRBJ1-1; a possible D gene is TRBD1 (6 bases). The CDR3 is 13 residues long. Trimming removed 6 bases at V and 4 bases at J, with 15 bases between. CDR1 and CDR2 from the germline V gene are DFQATT and SNEGSKA (reference sequence). This CDR3 is CSARGGWSTEAFF. The CDR3 nucleotides are TGCAGTGCCAGGGGAGGGTGGAGCACTGAAGCTTTCTTT.

This chain links TRBV20-1 with TRBJ2-2; weak D call: TRBD1 (5 bases). The CDR3 has 16 residues. Germline CDR1 is DFQATT and CDR2 is SNEGSKA (reference sequence). Trimming pared 5 bases from V and 0 bases from J, leaving 16 bases between. The CDR3 loop reads CSAYPAKGTNTGELFF. CDR3 nucleotide sequence: TGCAGTGCTTACCCCGCCAAGGGGACGAACACCGGGGAGCTGTTTTTT.

V is TRBV5-6 and J is TRBJ2-5; D is possibly TRBD1 (6 bases). Germline V gene data show CDR1 as SGHDT and CDR2 as YYEEEE. CDR3 size: 14 residues. V lost 4 bases, J lost 5 bases, and 15 bases lay in between. CDR3 nucleotides: TGTGCCAGCAGCGGAGGACAGTGGAGGGAGACCCAGTACTTC. This encodes CASSGGQWRETQYF.

The chain is built from TRBV7-6 and TRBJ1-2; TRBD1 is a possible D gene (5 bases). The CDR3 extends over 15 amino acids. Trimming cost V 5 bases and J 7 bases, with 20 bases left between them. Germline-derived CDR1 and CDR2 are SGHVS and FNYEAQ. The CDR3 is CASSPPAGTPSGYTF. CDR3 coding DNA: TGTGCCAGCAGCCCTCCAGCCGGGACTCCGAGTGGCTACACCTTC.

The rearrangement uses TRBV20-1 and TRBJ1-5; D perhaps matches TRBD1 (5 bases). The CDR3 has 13 residues. V was trimmed by 3 bases and J by 3 bases, leaving 9 bases between them. Germline V CDR1 and CDR2: DFQATT, SNEGSKA (reference sequence). This CDR3 is CSASGRDNQPQHF. CDR3 nucleotide sequence: TGCAGTGCTAGTGGCAGGGACAATCAGCCCCAGCATTTT.

This chain uses TRBV12-3 or TRBV12-4 with TRBJ2-7; 8 bases match TRBD1. With V trimmed by 5 bases and J by 3 bases, 3 bases remained unmatched. The CDR3 is made up of 13 amino acids. CDR3 amino acids: CASSGTGDYEQYF. CDR3 nucleotide sequence: TGTGCCAGCAGTGGGACAGGAGACTACGAGCAGTACTTC.

This chain links TRBV5-1 with TRBJ2-1; D remains unclear. The CDR3 runs to 16 residues. V lost 1 base, J lost 2 bases, and 13 bases lay in between. Looked up from germline, CDR1 is SGHRS and CDR2 is YFSETQ. DNA for the CDR3: TGCGCCAGCAGCTTGAGAGGATGGACGGCCTACAATGAGCAGTTCTTC. Amino acids: CASSLRGWTAYNEQFF.

This clonotype was detected ten times or more. The chain recombines TRBV12-3 or TRBV12-4 with TRBJ2-3; D is ambiguous. Trimming took off 0 bases at V and 6 bases at J, with 16 bases between the two ends. The length of the CDR3 is 16 residues. CDR3 DNA sequence: TGTGCCAGCAGTTTAGCTTGGTTGGTTCGGTCGGATACGCAGTATTTT. Its translation: CASSLAWLVRSDTQYF.

This clonotype was seen more than once but under ten times. V and J are TRBV5-6 and TRBJ2-7; D might be TRBD1 (6 bases). The V gene's germline CDR1 is SGHDT and CDR2 YYEEEE. The CDR3 loop spans 13 amino acids. V shed 4 bases and J shed 2 bases, with 10 bases lying between them. The DNA of the CDR3 is TGTGCCAGCAGCCCCGGGACACCCTACGAGCAGTACTTC. Translated: CASSPGTPYEQYF.

The rearrangement links TRBV24-1 to TRBJ2-2, with a weak D call TRBD1 (6 bases). The germline gives CDR1 KGHDR, CDR2 SFDVKD. V was pared by 7 bases and J by 3 bases, with 14 bases between. CDR3 size: 15 residues. The CDR3 here is CATSATGSHTGELFF. The CDR3 nucleotides are TGTGCCACCAGCGCTACAGGGTCCCACACCGGGGAGCTGTTTTTT.

The V call is TRBV9, the J call TRBJ1-3; no clear D. The CDR3 has 16 residues. The germline V and J ends were trimmed by 0 bases and 0 bases, with 10 bases remaining between them. From germline, CDR1 is SGDLS and CDR2 YYNGEE. The DNA for the CDR3 is TGTGCCAGCAGCGTAGATCTCGTCGACTCTGGAAACACCATATATTTT. Its protein is CASSVDLVDSGNTIYF.

This chain uses TRBV6-2 or TRBV6-3 with TRBJ1-1; no clear D. This CDR3 has 13 amino acids. Looked up from germline, CDR1 is MNHEY and CDR2 is SVGEGT. Trimming stripped 2 bases from V and 5 bases from J, with 9 bases between. The CDR3 spells CASSYRVGTEAFF. The CDR3 region has the DNA TGTGCCAGCAGTTACCGGGTGGGTACTGAAGCTTTCTTT.

This clonotype was seen only a few times. J is TRBJ2-7 and V is TRBV18, with a possible D match to TRBD1 (5 bases). Trimming removed 5 bases at V and 2 bases at J, with 10 bases between. The CDR3 runs 13 residues. Germline V gives CDR1 KGHSH, CDR2 LQKENI. CDR3 in amino acids: CASSFRGPYEQYF. DNA of the CDR3: TGTGCCAGCTCATTTAGGGGCCCCTACGAGCAGTACTTC.

J is TRBJ1-1 and V is TRBV7-9, with TRBD1 as a possible D gene (5 bases). This CDR3 region has 16 residues. The V end was cut by 1 base, the J end by 0 bases, with 12 bases between. Germline V gene lookup returns CDR1 SEHNR and CDR2 FQNEAQ (reference sequence). The CDR3 sequence is CASSLVGARVNTEAFF. DNA of the CDR3: TGTGCCAGCAGCTTAGTGGGAGCCAGGGTGAACACTGAAGCTTTCTTT.